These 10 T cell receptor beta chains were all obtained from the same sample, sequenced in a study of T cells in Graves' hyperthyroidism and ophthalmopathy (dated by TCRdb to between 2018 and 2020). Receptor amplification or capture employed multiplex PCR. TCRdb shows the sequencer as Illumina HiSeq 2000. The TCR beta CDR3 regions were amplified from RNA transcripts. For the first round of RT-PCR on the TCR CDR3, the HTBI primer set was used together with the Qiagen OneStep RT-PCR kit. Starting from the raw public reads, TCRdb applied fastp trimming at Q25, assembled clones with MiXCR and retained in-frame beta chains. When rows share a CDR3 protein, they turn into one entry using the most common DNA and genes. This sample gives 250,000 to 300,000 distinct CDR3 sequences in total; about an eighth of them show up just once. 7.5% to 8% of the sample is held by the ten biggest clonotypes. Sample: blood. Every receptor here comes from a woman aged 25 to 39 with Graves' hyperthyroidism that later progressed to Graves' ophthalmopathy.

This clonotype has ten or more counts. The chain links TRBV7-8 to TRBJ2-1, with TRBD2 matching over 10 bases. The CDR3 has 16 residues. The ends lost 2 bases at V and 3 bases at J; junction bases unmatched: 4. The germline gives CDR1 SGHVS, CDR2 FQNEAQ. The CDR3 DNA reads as TGTGCCAGCAGCTTATTAGCGGGAGGTGGCTACAATGAGCAGTTCTTC. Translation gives CASSLLAGGGYNEQFF.

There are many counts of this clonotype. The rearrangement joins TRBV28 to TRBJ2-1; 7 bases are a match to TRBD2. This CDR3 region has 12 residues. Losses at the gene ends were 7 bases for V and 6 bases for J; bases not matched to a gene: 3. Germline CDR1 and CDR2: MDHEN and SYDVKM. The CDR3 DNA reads TGTGCCAGCAACGGACTAGGCAATGAGCAGTTCTTC. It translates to CASNGLGNEQFF.

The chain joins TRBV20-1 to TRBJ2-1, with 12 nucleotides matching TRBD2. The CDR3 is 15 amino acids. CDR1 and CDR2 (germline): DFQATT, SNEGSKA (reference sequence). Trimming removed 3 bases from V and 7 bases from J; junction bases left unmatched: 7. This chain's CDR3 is CSASLLLAGGNEQFF. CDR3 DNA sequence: TGCAGTGCTAGTTTGTTACTAGCGGGAGGAAATGAGCAGTTCTTC.

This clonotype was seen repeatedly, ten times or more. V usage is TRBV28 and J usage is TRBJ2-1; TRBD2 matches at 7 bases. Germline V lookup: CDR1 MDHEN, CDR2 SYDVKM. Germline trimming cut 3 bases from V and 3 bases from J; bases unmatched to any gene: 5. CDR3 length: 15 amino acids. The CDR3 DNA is TGTGCCAGCAGTTTGCGGAGCGGGAACTACAATGAGCAGTTCTTC. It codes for CASSLRSGNYNEQFF.

CDR3 protein: CASTQTGGGNSPLHF. The CDR3, as DNA: TGTGCCAGTACCCAAACAGGGGGCGGCAATTCACCCCTCCACTTT. V is TRBV19 and J is TRBJ1-6; 9 bases line up with TRBD1. Germline V gene data show CDR1 as LNHDA and CDR2 as SQIVND (reference sequence). The CDR3 is 15 amino acids. Trimming cost V 7 bases and J 7 bases; bases outside gene matches: 8.

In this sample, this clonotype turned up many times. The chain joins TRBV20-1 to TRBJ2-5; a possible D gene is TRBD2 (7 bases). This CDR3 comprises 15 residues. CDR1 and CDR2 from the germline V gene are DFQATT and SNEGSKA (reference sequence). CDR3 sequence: CSADDGGGPQETQYF. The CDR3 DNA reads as TGCAGCGCCGATGACGGCGGGGGCCCACAAGAGACCCAGTACTTC.

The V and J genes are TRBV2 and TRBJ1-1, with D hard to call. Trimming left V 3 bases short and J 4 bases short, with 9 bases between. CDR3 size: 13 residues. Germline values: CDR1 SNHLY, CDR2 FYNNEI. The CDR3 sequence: CASSDLVGTEAFF. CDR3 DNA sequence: TGTGCCAGCAGTGACTTGGTAGGCACTGAAGCTTTCTTT.

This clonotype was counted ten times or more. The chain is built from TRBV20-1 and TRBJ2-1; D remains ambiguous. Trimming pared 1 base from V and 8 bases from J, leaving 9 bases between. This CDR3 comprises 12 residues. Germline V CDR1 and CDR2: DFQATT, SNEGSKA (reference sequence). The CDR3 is CSARGERHEQFF. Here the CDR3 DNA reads TGCAGTGCTAGAGGCGAAAGACATGAGCAGTTCTTC.

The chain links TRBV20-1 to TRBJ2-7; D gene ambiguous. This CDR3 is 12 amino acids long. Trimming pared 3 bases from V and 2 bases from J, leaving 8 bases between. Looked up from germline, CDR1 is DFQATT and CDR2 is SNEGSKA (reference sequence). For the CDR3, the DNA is TGCAGTGCTAGGCGGACCCCCTACGAGCAGTACTTC. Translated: CSARRTPYEQYF.

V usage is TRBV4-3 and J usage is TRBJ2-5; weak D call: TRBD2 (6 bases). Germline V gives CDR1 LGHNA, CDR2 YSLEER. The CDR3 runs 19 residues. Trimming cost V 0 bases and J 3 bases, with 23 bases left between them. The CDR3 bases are TGCGCCAGCAGCCAAGAATATCATCTCACTTGGCGGGGAAAAGAGACCCAGTACTTC. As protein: CASSQEYHLTWRGKETQYF.